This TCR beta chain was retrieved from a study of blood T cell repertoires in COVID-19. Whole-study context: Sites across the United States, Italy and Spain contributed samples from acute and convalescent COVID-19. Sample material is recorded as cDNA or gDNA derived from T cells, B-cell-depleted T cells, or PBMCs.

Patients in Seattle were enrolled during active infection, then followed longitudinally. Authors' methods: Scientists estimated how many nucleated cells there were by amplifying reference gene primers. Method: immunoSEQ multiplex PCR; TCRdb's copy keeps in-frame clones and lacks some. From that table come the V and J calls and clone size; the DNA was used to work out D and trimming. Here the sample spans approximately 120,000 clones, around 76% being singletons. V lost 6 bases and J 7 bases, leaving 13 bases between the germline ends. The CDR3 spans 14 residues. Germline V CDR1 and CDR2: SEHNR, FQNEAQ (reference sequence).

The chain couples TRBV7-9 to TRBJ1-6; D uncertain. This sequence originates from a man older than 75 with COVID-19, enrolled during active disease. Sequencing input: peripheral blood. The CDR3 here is CASSSRRGNSPLHF. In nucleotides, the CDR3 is TGTGCCAGCAGTTCGCGACGAGGGAATTCACCCCTCCACTTT.